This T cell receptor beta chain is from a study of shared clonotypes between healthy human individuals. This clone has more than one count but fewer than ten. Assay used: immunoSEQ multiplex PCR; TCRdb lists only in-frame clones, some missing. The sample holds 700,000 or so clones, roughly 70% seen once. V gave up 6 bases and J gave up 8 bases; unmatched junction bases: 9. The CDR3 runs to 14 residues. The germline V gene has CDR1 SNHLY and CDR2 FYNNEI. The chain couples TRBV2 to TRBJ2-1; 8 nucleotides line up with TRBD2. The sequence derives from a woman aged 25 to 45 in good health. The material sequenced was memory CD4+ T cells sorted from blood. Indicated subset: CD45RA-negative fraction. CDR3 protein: CASSGAGEYDEQFF. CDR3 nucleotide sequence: TGTGCCAGCAGCGGAGCGGGAGAGTATGATGAGCAGTTCTTC.